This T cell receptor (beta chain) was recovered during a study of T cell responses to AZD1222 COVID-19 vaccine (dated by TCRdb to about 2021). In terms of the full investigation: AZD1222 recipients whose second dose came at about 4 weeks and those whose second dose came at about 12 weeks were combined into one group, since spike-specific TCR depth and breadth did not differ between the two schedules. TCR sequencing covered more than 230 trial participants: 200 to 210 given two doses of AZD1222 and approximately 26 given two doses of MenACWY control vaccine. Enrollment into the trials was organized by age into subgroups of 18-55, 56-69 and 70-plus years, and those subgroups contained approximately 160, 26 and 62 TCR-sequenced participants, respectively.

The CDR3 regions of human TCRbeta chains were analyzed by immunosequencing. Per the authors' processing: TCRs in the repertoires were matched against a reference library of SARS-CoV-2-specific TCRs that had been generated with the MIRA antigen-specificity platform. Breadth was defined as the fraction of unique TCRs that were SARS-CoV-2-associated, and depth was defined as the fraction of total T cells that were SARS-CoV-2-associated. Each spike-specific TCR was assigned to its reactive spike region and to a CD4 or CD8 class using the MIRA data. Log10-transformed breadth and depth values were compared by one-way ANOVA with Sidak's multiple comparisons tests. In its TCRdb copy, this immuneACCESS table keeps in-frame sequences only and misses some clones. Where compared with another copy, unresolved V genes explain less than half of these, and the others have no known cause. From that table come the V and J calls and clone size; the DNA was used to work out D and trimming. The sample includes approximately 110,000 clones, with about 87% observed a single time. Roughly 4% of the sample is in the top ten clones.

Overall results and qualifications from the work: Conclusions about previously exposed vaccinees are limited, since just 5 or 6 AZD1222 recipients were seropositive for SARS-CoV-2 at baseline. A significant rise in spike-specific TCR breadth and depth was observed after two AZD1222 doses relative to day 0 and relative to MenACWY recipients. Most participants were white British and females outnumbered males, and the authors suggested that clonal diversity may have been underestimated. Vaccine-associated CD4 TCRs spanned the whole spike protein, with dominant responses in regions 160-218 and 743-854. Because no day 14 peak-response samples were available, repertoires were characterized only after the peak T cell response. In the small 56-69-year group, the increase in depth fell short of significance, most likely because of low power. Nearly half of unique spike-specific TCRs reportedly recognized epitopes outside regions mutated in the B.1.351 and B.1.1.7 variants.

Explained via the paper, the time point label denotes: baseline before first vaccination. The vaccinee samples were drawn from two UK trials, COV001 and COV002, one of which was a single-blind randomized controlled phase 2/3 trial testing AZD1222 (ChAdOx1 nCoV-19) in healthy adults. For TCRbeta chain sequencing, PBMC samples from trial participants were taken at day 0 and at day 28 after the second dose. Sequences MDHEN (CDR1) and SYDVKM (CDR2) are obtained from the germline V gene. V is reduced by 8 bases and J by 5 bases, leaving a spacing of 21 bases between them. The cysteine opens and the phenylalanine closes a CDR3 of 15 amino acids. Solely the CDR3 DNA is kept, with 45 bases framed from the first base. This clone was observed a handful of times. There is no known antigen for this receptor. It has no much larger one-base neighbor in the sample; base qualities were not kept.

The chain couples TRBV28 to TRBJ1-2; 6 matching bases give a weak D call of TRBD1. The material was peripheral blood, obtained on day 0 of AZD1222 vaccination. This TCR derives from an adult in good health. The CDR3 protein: CASVQQGVLGYGYTF. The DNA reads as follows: TGTGCCAGCGTACAACAGGGAGTTCTTGGGTATGGCTACACCTTC.